The 2 T cell receptor beta chains listed next were all sequenced from one sample in a study of blood T cell repertoires in COVID-19. TCRdb's table, derived via immunoSEQ multiplex PCR, lists solely in-frame clones and lacks some. The sample lists roughly 140,000 clones; roughly 90% were seen once. What was sequenced was PBMCs or T cells enriched from blood (not recorded which). The source is a woman in her 30s with acute COVID-19.

The chain uses TRBV27 and TRBJ2-2, with 7 bases identical to TRBD2. This CDR3 is 15 amino acids long. J was trimmed by 8 bases and V by 6 bases; bases with no gene match: 12. The V gene's germline CDR1 is MNHEY and CDR2 SMNVEV (reference sequence). In nucleotides, the CDR3 is TGTGCCAGCAGACGGGGGGAGGGCGGTGTTGGGGAGCTGTTTTTT. It is translated as CASRRGEGGVGELFF.

V usage is TRBV5-1 and J usage is TRBJ2-1; D is undetermined. V was shortened by 0 bases and J by 6 bases, with 10 bases between the two germline ends. This CDR3 spans 14 amino acids. CDR1 SGHRS and CDR2 YFSETQ come from the germline V gene. CDR3: CASSLVGSGNEQFF. As DNA, the CDR3 is TGCGCCAGCAGCTTGGTCGGGTCTGGCAATGAGCAGTTCTTC. The variable domain in full, with the rest retrieved from reference TRBV5-1 and TRBJ2-1, is KAGVTQTPRYLIKTRGQQVTLSCSPISGHRSVSWYQQTPGQGLQFLFEYFSETQRNKGNFPGRFSGRQFSNSRSEMNVSTLELGDSALYLCASSLVGSGNEQFFGPGTRLTVL.